Listed here is a single T cell receptor (beta chain). Its antigen remains unidentified. This record comes from a study of cytomegalovirus exposure and HLA in healthy donors. It was with 60 Vbeta and 13 Jbeta primers that the PCR ran. TCRdb's table, derived via immunoSEQ multiplex PCR, lists solely in-frame clones and lacks some. The sample shows 200,000 or so clones, 76% of them seen only once. Points from the study as a whole: Later, an analysis found that common viral pathogens appeared to be linked with several of the most significant clusters. Available immune exposure information covered CMV serostatus only.

Sequences were obtained from PBMCs. The receptor comes from a man aged 18 to 30 in good health and CMV-seronegative.

CDR3 DNA sequence: TGTGCCAGCAGTTCACACCACATACAAGAGACCCAGTACTTC. It is translated as CASSSHHIQETQYF. This chain joins TRBV6-5 and TRBJ2-5; D uncertain. Germline V gives CDR1 MNHEY, CDR2 SVGAGI. The CDR3 totals 14 residues. V lost 4 bases to trimming and J lost 2 bases, with 11 bases between them.